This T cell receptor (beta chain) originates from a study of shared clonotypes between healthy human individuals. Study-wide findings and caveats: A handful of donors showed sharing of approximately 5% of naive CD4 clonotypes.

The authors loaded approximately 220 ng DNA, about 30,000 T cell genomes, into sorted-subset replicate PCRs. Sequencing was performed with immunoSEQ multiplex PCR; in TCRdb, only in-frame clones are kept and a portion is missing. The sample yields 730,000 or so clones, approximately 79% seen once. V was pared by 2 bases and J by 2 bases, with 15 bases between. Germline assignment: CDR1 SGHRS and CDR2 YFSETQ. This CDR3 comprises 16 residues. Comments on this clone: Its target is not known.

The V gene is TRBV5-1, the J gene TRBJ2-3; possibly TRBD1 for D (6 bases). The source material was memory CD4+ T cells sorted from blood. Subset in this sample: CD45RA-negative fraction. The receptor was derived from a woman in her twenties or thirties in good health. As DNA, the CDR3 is TGCGCCAGCAGCTTCGTACGGGACAAGGCCACAGATACGCAGTATTTT. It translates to CASSFVRDKATDTQYF.